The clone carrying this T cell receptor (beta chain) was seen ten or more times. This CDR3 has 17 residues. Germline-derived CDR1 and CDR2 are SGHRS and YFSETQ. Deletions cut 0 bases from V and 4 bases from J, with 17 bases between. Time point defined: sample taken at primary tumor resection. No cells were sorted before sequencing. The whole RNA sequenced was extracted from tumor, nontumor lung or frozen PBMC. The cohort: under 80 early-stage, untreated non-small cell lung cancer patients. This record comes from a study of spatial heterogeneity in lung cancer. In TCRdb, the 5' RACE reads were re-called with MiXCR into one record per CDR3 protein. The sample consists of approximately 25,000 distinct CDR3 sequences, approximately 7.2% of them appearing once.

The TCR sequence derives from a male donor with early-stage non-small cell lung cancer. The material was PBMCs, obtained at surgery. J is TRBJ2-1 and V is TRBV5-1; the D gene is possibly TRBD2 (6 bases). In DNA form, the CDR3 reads TGCGCCAGCAGCTTGGTGGGGCTTGGAGGGCCTTACAATGAGCAGTTCTTC. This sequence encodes CASSLVGLGGPYNEQFF.